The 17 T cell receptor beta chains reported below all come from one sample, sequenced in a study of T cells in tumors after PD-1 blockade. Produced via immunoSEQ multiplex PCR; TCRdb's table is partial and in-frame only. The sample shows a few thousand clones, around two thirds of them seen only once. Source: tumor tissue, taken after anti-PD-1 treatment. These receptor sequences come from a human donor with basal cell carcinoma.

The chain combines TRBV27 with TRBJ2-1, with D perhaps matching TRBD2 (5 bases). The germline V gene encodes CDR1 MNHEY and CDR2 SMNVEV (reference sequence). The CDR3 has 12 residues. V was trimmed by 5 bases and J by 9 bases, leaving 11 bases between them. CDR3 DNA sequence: TGTGCCAGCAGTCTCGGACTTAGTGAGCAGTTCTTC. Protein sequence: CASSLGLSEQFF.

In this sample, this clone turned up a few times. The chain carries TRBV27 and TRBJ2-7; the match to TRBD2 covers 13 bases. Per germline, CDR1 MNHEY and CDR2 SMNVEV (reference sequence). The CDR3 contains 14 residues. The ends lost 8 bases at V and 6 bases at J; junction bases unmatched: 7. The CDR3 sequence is CASRLAGGYGEQYF. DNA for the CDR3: TGTGCCAGCCGACTAGCGGGAGGATACGGCGAGCAGTACTTC.

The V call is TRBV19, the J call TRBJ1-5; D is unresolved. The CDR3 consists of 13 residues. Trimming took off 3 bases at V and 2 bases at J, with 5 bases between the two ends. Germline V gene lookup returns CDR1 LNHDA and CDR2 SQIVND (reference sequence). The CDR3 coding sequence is TGTGCCAGTAGTATTGTTGGCAATCAGCCCCAGCATTTT. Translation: CASSIVGNQPQHF. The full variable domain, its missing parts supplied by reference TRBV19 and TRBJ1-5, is DGGITQSPKYLFRKEGQNVTLSCEQNLNHDAMYWYRQDPGQGLRLIYYSQIVNDFQKGDIAEGYSVSREKKESFPLTVTSAQKNPTAFYLCASSIVGNQPQHFGDGTRLSIL.

In DNA, the CDR3 is TGTGCCAGCAGTTTTACCCGGGACGAGCAGTACTTC. Translation: CASSFTRDEQYF. This sequence joins TRBV28 and TRBJ2-7; D ambiguous. Germline values: CDR1 MDHEN, CDR2 SYDVKM. The CDR3 sequence is 12 residues long. Trimming pared 3 bases from V and 5 bases from J, leaving 8 bases between.

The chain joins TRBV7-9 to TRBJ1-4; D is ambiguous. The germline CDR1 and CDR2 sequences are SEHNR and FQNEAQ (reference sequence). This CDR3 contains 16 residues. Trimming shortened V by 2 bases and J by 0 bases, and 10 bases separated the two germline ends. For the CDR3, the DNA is TGTGCCAGCAGCTTACCGACGGATGCAACTAATGAAAAACTGTTTTTT. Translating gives CASSLPTDATNEKLFF.

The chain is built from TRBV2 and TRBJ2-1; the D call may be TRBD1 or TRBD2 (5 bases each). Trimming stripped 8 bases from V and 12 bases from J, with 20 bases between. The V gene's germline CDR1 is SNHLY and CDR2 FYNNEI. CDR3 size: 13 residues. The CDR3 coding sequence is TGTGCCAGCGTCCGGGACGGACTTTTCGGGCAGTTCTTC. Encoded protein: CASVRDGLFGQFF.

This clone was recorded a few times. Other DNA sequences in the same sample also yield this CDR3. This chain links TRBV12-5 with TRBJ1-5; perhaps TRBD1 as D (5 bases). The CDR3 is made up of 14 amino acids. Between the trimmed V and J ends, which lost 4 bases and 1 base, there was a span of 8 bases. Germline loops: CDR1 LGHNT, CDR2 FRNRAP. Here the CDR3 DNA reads TGTGCTAGTGGTTGGGGGGACAGCAATCAGCCCCAGCATTTT. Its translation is CASGWGDSNQPQHF. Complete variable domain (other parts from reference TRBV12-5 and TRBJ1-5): DARVTQTPRHKVTEMGQEVTMRCQPILGHNTVFWYRQTMMQGLELLAYFRNRAPLDDSGMPKDRFSAEMPDATLATLKIQPSEPRDSAVYFCASGWGDSNQPQHFGDGTRLSIL.

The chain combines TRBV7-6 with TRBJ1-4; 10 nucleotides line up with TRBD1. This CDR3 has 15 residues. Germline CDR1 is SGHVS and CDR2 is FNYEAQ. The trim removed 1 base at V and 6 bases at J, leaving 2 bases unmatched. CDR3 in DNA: TGTGCCAGCAGCTTAGGGGACAGGGGAGATGAAAAACTGTTTTTT. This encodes CASSLGDRGDEKLFF. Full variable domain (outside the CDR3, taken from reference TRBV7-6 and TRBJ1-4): GAGVSQSPRYKVTKRGQDVALRCDPISGHVSLYWYRQALGQGPEFLTYFNYEAQQDKSGLPNDRFSAERPEGSISTLTIQRTEQRDSAMYRCASSLGDRGDEKLFFGSGTQLSVL.

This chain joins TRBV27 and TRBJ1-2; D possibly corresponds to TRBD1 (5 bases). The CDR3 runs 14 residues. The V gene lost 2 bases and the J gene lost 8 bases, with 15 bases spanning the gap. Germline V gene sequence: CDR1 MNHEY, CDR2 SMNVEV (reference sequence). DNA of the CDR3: TGTGCCAGCAGTTTAACTGGGACCTTCAAAGGCTACACCTTC. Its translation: CASSLTGTFKGYTF.

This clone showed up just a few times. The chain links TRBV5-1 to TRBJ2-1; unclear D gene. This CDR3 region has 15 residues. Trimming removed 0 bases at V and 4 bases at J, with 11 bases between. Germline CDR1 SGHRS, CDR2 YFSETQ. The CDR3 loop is CASSLEGQQYNEQFF. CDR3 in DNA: TGCGCCAGCAGCTTGGAGGGCCAGCAATACAATGAGCAGTTCTTC.

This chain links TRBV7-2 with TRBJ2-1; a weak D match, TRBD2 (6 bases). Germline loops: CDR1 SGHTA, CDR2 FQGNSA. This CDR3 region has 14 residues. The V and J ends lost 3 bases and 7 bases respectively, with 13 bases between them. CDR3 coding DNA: TGTGCCAGCAGCTTTGGCGGGATGAGGAATGAGCAGTTCTTC. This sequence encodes CASSFGGMRNEQFF. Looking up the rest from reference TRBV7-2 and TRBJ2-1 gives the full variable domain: GAGVSQSPSNKVTEKGKDVELRCDPISGHTALYWYRQSLGQGLEFLIYFQGNSAPDKSGLPSDRFSAERTGGSVSTLTIQRTQQEDSAVYLCASSFGGMRNEQFFGPGTRLTVL.

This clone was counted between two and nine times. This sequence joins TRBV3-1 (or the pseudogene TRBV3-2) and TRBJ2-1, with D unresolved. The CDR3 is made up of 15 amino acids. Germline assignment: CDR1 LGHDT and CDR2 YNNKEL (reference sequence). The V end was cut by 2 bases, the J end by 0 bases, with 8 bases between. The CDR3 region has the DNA TGTGCCAGCAGCCAAAAGGCCCTCTCCTACAATGAGCAGTTCTTC. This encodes CASSQKALSYNEQFF.

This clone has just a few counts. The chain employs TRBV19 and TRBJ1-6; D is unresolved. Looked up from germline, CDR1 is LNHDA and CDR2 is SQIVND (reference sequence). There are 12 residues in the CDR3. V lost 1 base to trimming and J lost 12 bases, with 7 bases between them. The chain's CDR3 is CASSIGWEPLHF. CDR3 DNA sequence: TGTGCCAGTAGTATAGGATGGGAACCCCTCCACTTT.

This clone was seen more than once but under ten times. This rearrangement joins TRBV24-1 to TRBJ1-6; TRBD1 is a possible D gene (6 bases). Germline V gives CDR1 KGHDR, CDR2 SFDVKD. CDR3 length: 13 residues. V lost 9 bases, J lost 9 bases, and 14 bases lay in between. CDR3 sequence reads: CATLGRGSSPLHF. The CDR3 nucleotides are TGTGCCACCCTAGGTAGGGGGTCTTCACCCCTCCACTTT.

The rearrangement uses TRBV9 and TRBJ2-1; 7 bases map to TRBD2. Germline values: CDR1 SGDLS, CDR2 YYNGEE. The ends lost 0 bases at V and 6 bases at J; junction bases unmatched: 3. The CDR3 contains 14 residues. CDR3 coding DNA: TGTGCCAGCAGCGTAGGATCTAGCGGCAATGAGCAGTTCTTC. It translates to CASSVGSSGNEQFF.

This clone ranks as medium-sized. The CDR3 loop reads CASSLQRGRTDTQYF. The DNA of the CDR3 is TGTGCCAGCAGCTTACAGCGGGGCCGCACAGATACGCAGTATTTT. This chain joins TRBV11-1 and TRBJ2-3; 7 bases match TRBD2. CDR3 length: 15 residues. Trimming removed 2 bases from V and 1 base from J; junction bases left unmatched: 3. Germline V CDR1 and CDR2: SGHAT, FQDESV (reference sequence).

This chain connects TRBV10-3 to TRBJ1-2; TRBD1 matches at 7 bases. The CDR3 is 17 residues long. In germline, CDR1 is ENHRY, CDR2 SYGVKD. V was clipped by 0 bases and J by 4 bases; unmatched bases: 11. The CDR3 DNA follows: TGTGCCATCAGTGAGTCAGACGAACAGGGGATGGGCTATGGCTACACCTTC. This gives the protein CAISESDEQGMGYGYTF.